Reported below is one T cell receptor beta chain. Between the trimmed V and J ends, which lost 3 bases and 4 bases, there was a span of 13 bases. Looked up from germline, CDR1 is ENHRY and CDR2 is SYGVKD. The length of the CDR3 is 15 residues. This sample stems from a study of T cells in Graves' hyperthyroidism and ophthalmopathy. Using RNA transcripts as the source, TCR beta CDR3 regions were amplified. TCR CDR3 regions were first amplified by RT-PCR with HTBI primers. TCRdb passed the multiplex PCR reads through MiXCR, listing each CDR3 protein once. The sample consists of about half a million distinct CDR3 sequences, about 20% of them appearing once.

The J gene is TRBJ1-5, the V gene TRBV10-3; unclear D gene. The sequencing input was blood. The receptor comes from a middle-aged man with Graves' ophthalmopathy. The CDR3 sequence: CAISESSPNNQPQHF. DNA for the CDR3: TGTGCCATCAGTGAAAGCAGCCCTAATAATCAGCCCCAGCATTTT.